The rows below give T cell receptor beta chains drawn from one sample of a study of cytomegalovirus exposure and HLA in healthy donors. Clones were read by immunoSEQ multiplex PCR, and TCRdb kept only the in-frame ones, dropping some. The sample holds more than 150,000 clones, approximately 82% seen once. Source material: PBMCs. The receptors stem from a girl aged 2 to 10 in good health and CMV-seropositive. Both conserved end residues are part of each CDR3. Fields, in order: J gene, V gene, clone size, D gene, CDR3 protein, CDR3 DNA. The D gene is left open where the match is weak. Only part of the rows carry a size: once, few, many, or a class if the clone is expanded.

TRBJ1-2	TRBV5-1	NA	TRBD1	CASSSVGRDRGYGYTF	TGCGCCAGCAGCTCCGTCGGACGGGACAGGGGGTATGGCTACACCTTC
TRBJ2-1	TRBV11-3	NA	TRBD1	CASSQGQGLGEQFF	TGTGCCAGCAGCCAGGGACAGGGGCTAGGTGAGCAGTTCTTC
TRBJ2-2	TRBV4-1	NA	NA	CASSPGTTLHGELFF	TGCGCCAGCAGCCCCGGGACAACCCTGCACGGGGAGCTGTTTTTT
TRBJ2-3	TRBV9	NA	NA	CASSALARDTQYF	TGTGCCAGCAGCGCCTTAGCGAGAGATACGCAGTATTTT
TRBJ2-7	TRBV10-1	few	NA	CASSPSVVGHQYF	TGCGCCAGCAGTCCAAGTGTAGTTGGACACCAGTACTTC
TRBJ2-3	TRBV11-1	once	TRBD1	CASSFDRGPPVDTQYF	TGTGCCAGCAGCTTTGACAGGGGGCCTCCGGTGGATACGCAGTATTTT
TRBJ1-1	TRBV28	NA	NA	CASSPGRVTEAFF	TGTGCCAGCAGCCCAGGGAGGGTCACTGAAGCTTTCTTT
TRBJ2-3	TRBV6-4	NA	NA	CASKAGDTQYF	TGTGCCAGCAAGGCAGGGGATACGCAGTATTTT
TRBJ1-1	TRBV11-3	NA	NA	CASSPYRVYTEAFF	TGTGCCAGCAGCCCGTACAGGGTGTACACTGAAGCTTTCTTT
TRBJ1-5	TRBV19	NA	NA	CASSISRQYYQPQHF	TGTGCCAGTAGTATCTCAAGACAGTACTATCAGCCCCAGCATTTT
TRBJ2-2	TRBV6-5	few	NA	CASSRRDTDTGELFF	TGTGCCAGCAGTCGCCGGGACACAGACACCGGGGAGCTGTTTTTT
TRBJ2-7	TRBV11-3	once	NA	CASSFNAGLSYEQYF	TGTGCCAGCAGCTTTAACGCAGGTTTGTCCTACGAGCAGTACTTC
TRBJ1-1	TRBV12-5	few	NA	CASAVPGDTEAFF	TGTGCTAGTGCCGTCCCAGGGGACACTGAAGCTTTCTTT
TRBJ1-4	TRBV29-1	few	NA	CSVALDAGNHLRGKLFF	TGCAGCGTTGCCTTAGACGCGGGAAACCATCTGAGGGGAAAACTGTTTTTT
TRBJ2-4	TRBV4-2	once	NA	CASSRTPALAKNIQYF	TGTGCCAGCAGCCGAACTCCCGCCCTAGCCAAAAACATTCAGTACTTC
TRBJ2-7	TRBV25-1	NA	TRBD1	CASSELSLGQGSYEQYF	TGTGCCAGCAGTGAGCTTTCGTTGGGACAGGGATCCTACGAGCAGTACTTC
TRBJ1-5	TRBV2	NA	TRBD1	CASRGTGGQPQHF	TGTGCCAGCAGGGGAACAGGGGGGCAGCCCCAGCATTTT
TRBJ2-2	TRBV5-1	few	TRBD2	CASSYTGLAGYTGELFF	TGCGCCAGCAGTTACACCGGACTAGCGGGGTACACCGGGGAGCTGTTTTTT
TRBJ2-5	TRBV4-1	NA	TRBD1	CASSQTWDPSRDRQETQYF	TGCGCCAGCAGCCAGACCTGGGACCCTAGCCGGGACAGGCAAGAGACCCAGTACTTC
TRBJ1-6	TRBV5-4	NA	TRBD1	CASSGPGQFNSPLHF	TGTGCCAGCAGCGGACCGGGACAGTTTAATTCACCCCTCCACTTT
TRBJ2-1	TRBV6-1	NA	TRBD2	CASSERDRGGAINEQFF	TGTGCCAGCAGTGAAAGGGATCGCGGGGGGGCCATCAATGAGCAGTTCTTC
TRBJ2-1	TRBV21-1	NA	NA	CASRDSSPEQFF	TGTGCCAGCAGGGACTCTAGTCCGGAGCAGTTCTTC
TRBJ2-5	TRBV11-2	NA	TRBD2	CASSPWAGGETQYF	TGTGCCAGCAGCCCCTGGGCGGGAGGAGAGACCCAGTACTTC
TRBJ1-3	TRBV2	NA	NA	CASGTGQKSGNTIYF	TGTGCCAGCGGTACAGGGCAGAAATCTGGAAACACCATATATTTT
TRBJ1-4	TRBV6-1	few	NA	CASREVILFEKLFF	TGTGCCAGCAGGGAGGTTATTTTGTTCGAAAAACTGTTTTTT
TRBJ2-5	TRBV6-1	NA	NA	CASSENNGGAQETQYF	TGTGCCAGCAGTGAAAACAATGGAGGAGCCCAAGAGACCCAGTACTTC
TRBJ2-7	TRBV9	NA	TRBD2	CASSVGLAGVYEQYF	TGTGCCAGCAGCGTAGGTCTAGCGGGTGTCTACGAGCAGTACTTC
TRBJ1-4	TRBV4-1	NA	NA	CASSQDRATNEKLFF	TGCGCCAGCAGCCAAGACCGGGCAACTAATGAAAAACTGTTTTTT
TRBJ2-7	TRBV18	NA	NA	CASSMDSGSYEQYF	TGTGCCAGCTCCATGGACAGTGGCTCCTACGAGCAGTACTTC
TRBJ2-1	TRBV5-1	NA	TRBD2	CASSSAAGGLSYNEQFF	TGCGCCAGCAGCTCCGCAGCGGGAGGCCTCTCCTACAATGAGCAGTTCTTC
TRBJ2-1	TRBV11-3	NA	NA	CASSLYGRRGNEQFF	TGTGCCAGCAGCTTATACGGGAGACGTGGTAATGAGCAGTTCTTC
TRBJ2-1	TRBV25-1	NA	NA	CASSDPDRLPYNEQFF	TGTGCCAGCAGTGACCCAGACAGACTCCCTTACAATGAGCAGTTCTTC
TRBJ1-1	TRBV19	NA	NA	CASTPEGGSANTEAFF	TGTGCCAGTACTCCGGAGGGAGGGTCGGCGAACACTGAAGCTTTCTTT
TRBJ2-7	TRBV28	NA	TRBD2	CASSFHGRASREQYF	TGTGCCAGCAGTTTTCACGGGAGGGCCTCGCGGGAGCAGTACTTC
TRBJ1-2	TRBV13	NA	NA	CASSLGTEGGGLIYGYTF	TGTGCCAGCAGCTTAGGCACGGAGGGCGGGGGGCTGATCTATGGCTACACCTTC
TRBJ1-5	TRBV19	NA	NA	CASSIRTVNQPQHF	TGTGCCAGTAGTATTAGGACAGTCAATCAGCCCCAGCATTTT
TRBJ2-1	TRBV6-6	NA	TRBD2	CASSSWSAGGYNEQFF	TGTGCCAGCAGTTCTTGGTCAGCGGGAGGATACAATGAGCAGTTCTTC
TRBJ2-7	TRBV27	NA	NA	CASTLRRGSYEQYF	TGTGCCAGCACACTAAGGCGAGGATCCTACGAGCAGTACTTC
TRBJ2-3	TRBV7-8	NA	TRBD2	CASSKAGASDTQYF	TGTGCCAGCAGTAAAGCGGGGGCTTCAGATACGCAGTATTTT
TRBJ2-7	TRBV12-5	NA	TRBD2	CASGLGTSDYEQYF	TGTGCTAGTGGTTTGGGGACTAGCGACTACGAGCAGTACTTC
TRBJ2-5	TRBV28	NA	TRBD2	CASSFSGTSARETQYF	TGTGCCAGCAGTTTTTCCGGGACTAGCGCTAGAGAGACCCAGTACTTC
TRBJ2-1	TRBV11-3	NA	TRBD2	CASRKPREGTYNEQFF	TGTGCCAGCAGAAAACCCAGGGAGGGGACCTACAATGAGCAGTTCTTC
TRBJ2-2	TRBV6-5	NA	TRBD1	CASSYSRTGSTGELFF	TGTGCCAGCAGTTACTCAAGGACAGGGAGCACCGGGGAGCTGTTTTTT
TRBJ2-3	TRBV2	NA	NA	CASRKDRNTDTQYF	TGTGCCAGCAGAAAGGACAGAAACACAGATACGCAGTATTTT
TRBJ2-1	TRBV2	NA	TRBD2	CASSQLAGGYNEQFF	TGTGCCAGCAGCCAACTAGCGGGGGGCTACAATGAGCAGTTCTTC
TRBJ1-1	TRBV5-6	NA	TRBD1	CASSLGQGGEAFF	TGTGCCAGCAGCTTAGGACAGGGAGGGGAAGCTTTCTTT